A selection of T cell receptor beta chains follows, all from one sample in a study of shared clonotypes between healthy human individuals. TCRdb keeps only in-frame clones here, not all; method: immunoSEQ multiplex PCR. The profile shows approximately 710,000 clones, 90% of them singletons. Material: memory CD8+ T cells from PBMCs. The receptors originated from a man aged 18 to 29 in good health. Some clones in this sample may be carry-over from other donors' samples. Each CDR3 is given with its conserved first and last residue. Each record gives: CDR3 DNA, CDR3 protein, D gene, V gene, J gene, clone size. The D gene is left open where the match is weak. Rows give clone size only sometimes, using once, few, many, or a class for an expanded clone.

TGTGCCAGCAGCGAACAGGGTGAGAGCACTGAAGCTTTCTTT	CASSEQGESTEAFF	.	TRBV25-1	TRBJ1-1	many
TGCGCCAGCAGCCAAGATCGGCAGCTCGAGCAGTACTTC	CASSQDRQLEQYF	.	TRBV4-1	TRBJ2-7	.
TGTGCCAGCAGTCAAGGGACACCCACCCGGAGGGGAAATACGCAGTATTTT	CASSQGTPTRRGNTQYF	.	TRBV27	TRBJ2-3	.
TGTGCCAGCAGTTTATCATTGCGGAACACAGATACGCAGTATTTT	CASSLSLRNTDTQYF	.	TRBV27	TRBJ2-3	.
TGCAGCGTTGAAGGGACCCGGGGGGGCAACGGCTACACCTTC	CSVEGTRGGNGYTF	.	TRBV29-1	TRBJ1-2	.
TGTGCCAGCAGCGTAACCGGGACAGCTAACTATGGCTACACCTTC	CASSVTGTANYGYTF	TRBD1	TRBV9	TRBJ1-2	.
TGTGCCAGTAGCGGTCTTTCGACAGCACAAAGATACTATGGCTACACCTTC	CASSGLSTAQRYYGYTF	.	TRBV19	TRBJ1-2	.
TGTGCCAGCAGCTTTATTTACGTCGGGGGACCAATGAACACTGAAGCTTTCTTT	CASSFIYVGGPMNTEAFF	.	TRBV7-9	TRBJ1-1	.
TGTGCCAGCAGCTTAAGGATAGGGGGCATCCCCGAGCAGTACTTC	CASSLRIGGIPEQYF	TRBD1	TRBV7-2	TRBJ2-7	.
TGTGCCAGCAGCGGCCAAGGACTAACCGAACCGCTTAACACCGGGGAGCTGTTTTTT	CASSGQGLTEPLNTGELFF	.	TRBV7-2	TRBJ2-2	.
TGTGCCAGCAGCCCAGTGGGACCGATGTATGGCTACACCTTC	CASSPVGPMYGYTF	.	TRBV7-9	TRBJ1-2	.